This entry concerns a single T cell receptor beta chain. The germline gives CDR1 KGHDR, CDR2 SFDVKD. The CDR3 totals 15 residues. The germline V and J ends were trimmed by 5 bases and 0 bases, with 7 bases remaining between them. The entry originates in a study of regulatory T cells in long-lasting Graves disease. Regarding time point: persistent/refractory GD, antithyroid drugs over 5 years with positive TRAb. Scientists built the TCR library using RNA that was extracted from PBMCs. Through Arm-PCR of CDR3 regions and iRepertoire HTBI primers, TCR beta libraries were built. TCRdb re-called the multiplex PCR reads through MiXCR, storing one row per CDR3 protein. The table lists under 500,000 distinct CDR3 sequences, less than 25% of them singletons.

This chain connects TRBV24-1 to TRBJ2-6, with a weak D call TRBD1 (6 bases). The origin of this receptor is a female donor with Graves disease. The sequencing used peripheral blood mononuclear cells (PBMCs), collected when the disease was refractory, from a patient treated with antithyroid drugs. The CDR3 reads CATSGTASGANVLTF. CDR3 DNA: TGTGCCACCAGTGGGACAGCCTCTGGGGCCAACGTCCTGACTTTC.